The entry below describes one TCR beta chain. The antigen is undetermined. PCR primers comprised 60 Vbeta and 13 Jbeta primers. Sequencing used immunoSEQ multiplex PCR; TCRdb keeps in-frame clones, though not all of them. The table includes about 120,000 clones, about 69% detected once. V was clipped by 5 bases and J by 10 bases; unmatched bases: 6. This CDR3 region has 14 residues. Germline CDR1 is SGHDT and CDR2 is YYEEEE. This specimen comes from a study of cytomegalovirus exposure and HLA in healthy donors. The study, taken as a whole, reports: Presence/absence analyses assumed roughly uniform sequencing depth across donors. A likely sequencing artifact accounted for one observed cluster of highly shared sequence variants. Previously analyzed data showed that most TCR beta V segments were productive at a frequency of about 90% or about 30%.

Specimen: PBMCs. This TCR came from a woman aged 18-35 years in good health and CMV-seronegative. The chain links TRBV5-6 to TRBJ1-6; 10 bases agree with TRBD1. The CDR3 DNA sequence: TGTGCCAGCAGACTTGGACAGGGGGTGTCACCCCTCCACTTT. This gives the protein CASRLGQGVSPLHF.